These 13 T cell receptor beta chains came from one sample sequenced in a study of blood T cell repertoires in COVID-19 (dated by TCRdb to 2018 to 2020). The receptor library was made with the immunoSEQ multiplex PCR assay. Here the immuneACCESS table is served through TCRdb, limited to in-frame sequences with V and J called. Missing clones are a known gap in these copies; in checked studies unresolved V genes cover under half, and the rest lacks a known reason. The sample records some 120,000 clones, approximately 71% of which are singletons. About 2.2% of the sample is in the top ten clones. The specimen was peripheral blood. The receptor source for this set is an older woman with acute or convalescent COVID-19.

The rearrangement joins TRBV12-5 to TRBJ2-1, with TRBD1 matching over 9 bases. CDR3 length: 14 amino acids. Germline V gene lookup returns CDR1 LGHNT and CDR2 FRNRAP. With V trimmed by 6 bases and J by 8 bases, 8 bases remained unmatched. The CDR3 DNA reads as TGTGCTAGTGGCCCCCTTGACAGGGGGGATGAGCAGTTCTTC. Encoded protein: CASGPLDRGDEQFF.

The chain recombines TRBV19 with TRBJ1-2; TRBD1 aligns across 10 bases. Germline loops: CDR1 LNHDA, CDR2 SQIVND (reference sequence). CDR3 length equals 15 residues. J was trimmed by 4 bases and V by 8 bases; bases with no gene match: 10. In DNA, the CDR3 is TGTGCCAGTGGGGGACAGGGGATGTTGGCCTATGGCTACACCTTC. Translation gives CASGGQGMLAYGYTF.

This clone has ten or more counts. This chain links TRBV29-1 with TRBJ2-3, with D perhaps TRBD2 (5 bases). There are 12 residues in the CDR3. Germline V gene data show CDR1 as SQVTM and CDR2 as ANQGSEA. Trimming took 7 bases from V and 6 from J, leaving 14 bases between them. The CDR3 region has the DNA TGCAGCGCCTCCTCATCGGGGGATACGCAGTATTTT. The encoded protein is CSASSSGDTQYF.

Written as DNA, the CDR3 is TGTGCCAGCAGCCATTTGACAGGGAAGAACACTGAAGCTTTCTTT. Amino acid sequence: CASSHLTGKNTEAFF. This chain connects TRBV4-2 to TRBJ1-1; TRBD1 aligns across 7 bases. Germline V gene sequence: CDR1 LGHNA, CDR2 YNFKEQ. The V segment lost 3 bases and the J segment 1 base; nucleotides outside the gene matches: 5. CDR3 length: 15 residues.

CDR3 bases: TGCGCCAGCAGAAGGCAGGGTAGCTCCTACGAGCAGTACTTC. Translation gives CASRRQGSSYEQYF. The chain employs TRBV10-2 and TRBJ2-7; D perhaps matches TRBD1 (5 bases). Between the trimmed V and J ends, which lost 6 bases and 0 bases, there was a span of 12 bases. The CDR3 is made up of 14 amino acids. Germline V CDR1 and CDR2: WSHSY, SAAADI.

The rearrangement uses TRBV3-1 (or the pseudogene TRBV3-2) and TRBJ2-7, with 7 bases lining up with TRBD2. Germline CDR1 is LGHDT and CDR2 is YNNKEL (reference sequence). The CDR3 contains 15 residues. With 4 bases clipped from V and 2 bases from J, the junction kept 8 bases outside the gene matches. CDR3 sequence reads: CASSPLGLAAYEQYF. The CDR3 DNA follows: TGTGCCAGCAGCCCACTGGGGCTAGCGGCCTACGAGCAGTACTTC.

This chain links TRBV3-1 (or the pseudogene TRBV3-2) with TRBJ1-1; TRBD1 agrees at 11 bases. CDR3 size: 15 residues. Per germline, CDR1 LGHDT and CDR2 YNNKEL (reference sequence). The V gene end was trimmed by 3 bases and the J gene end by 6 bases; junction bases not matched to a gene: 6. CDR3 in DNA: TGTGCCAGCAGCCATCAGGACAGGGGGCTAGCTGAAGCTTTCTTT. This encodes CASSHQDRGLAEAFF.

The chain is built from TRBV18 and TRBJ2-2; D ambiguous. The V end lost 0 bases, the J end lost 4 bases, and 6 bases lay between the germline ends. Germline V gene data show CDR1 as KGHSH and CDR2 as LQKENI. CDR3 length: 14 residues. The CDR3 nucleotides read TGTGCCAGCTCACCACCATCTCGCACCGGGGAGCTGTTTTTT. This translates into CASSPPSRTGELFF.

V usage is TRBV9 and J usage is TRBJ2-6, with 8 bases aligning to TRBD2. The CDR3 is 18 residues long. The junction had 9 bases not matched to a gene; V was cut back by 4 bases and J by 0 bases. The germline V gene has CDR1 SGDLS and CDR2 YYNGEE. CDR3: CASSSSTSATSGANVLTF. The CDR3 DNA sequence: TGTGCCAGCAGCTCCTCGACTAGCGCCACCTCTGGGGCCAACGTCCTGACTTTC.

This clone was detected a few times. The chain is built from TRBV10-3 and TRBJ1-4; no reliable D call. V lost 6 bases and J lost 5, with 7 bases in between. CDR3 length: 12 amino acids. Germline CDR1 ENHRY, CDR2 SYGVKD. The CDR3, as DNA: TGTGCCATCAGCTCGTCCAATGAAAAACTGTTTTTT. This codes for CAISSSNEKLFF.

V is TRBV2 and J is TRBJ2-1; 10 bases align to TRBD2. Germline V gene lookup returns CDR1 SNHLY and CDR2 FYNNEI. The CDR3 is 15 amino acids. Germline trimming cut 6 bases from V and 7 bases from J; bases unmatched to any gene: 9. CDR3 protein: CASSSSGRAENEQFF. CDR3 nucleotides: TGTGCCAGCAGCTCCAGCGGGAGGGCGGAAAATGAGCAGTTCTTC.

The chain couples TRBV5-1 to TRBJ1-3; D may be TRBD1 (5 bases). The CDR3 consists of 15 residues. Looked up from germline, CDR1 is SGHRS and CDR2 is YFSETQ. The V end lost 3 bases, the J end lost 0 bases, and 10 bases lay between the germline ends. The chain's CDR3 is CASSSGLISGNTIYF. CDR3 nucleotides: TGCGCCAGCAGCTCGGGACTGATCTCTGGAAACACCATATATTTT.

The chain is built from TRBV9 and TRBJ1-6; 7 bases are a match to TRBD1. The CDR3 runs 15 residues. V shed 0 bases and J 9 bases; nucleotides not matched to a gene: 6. Germline lookup yields CDR1 SGDLS and CDR2 YYNGEE. CDR3 protein: CASSVAAQGGSPLHF. The CDR3 nucleotides read TGTGCCAGCAGCGTAGCGGCCCAGGGGGGTTCACCCCTCCACTTT. Full variable domain (rest looked up from reference TRBV9 and TRBJ1-6): DSGVTQTPKHLITATGQRVTLRCSPRSGDLSVYWYQQSLDQGLQFLIQYYNGEERAKGNILERFSAQQFPDLHSELNLSSLELGDSALYFCASSVAAQGGSPLHFGNGTRLTVT.